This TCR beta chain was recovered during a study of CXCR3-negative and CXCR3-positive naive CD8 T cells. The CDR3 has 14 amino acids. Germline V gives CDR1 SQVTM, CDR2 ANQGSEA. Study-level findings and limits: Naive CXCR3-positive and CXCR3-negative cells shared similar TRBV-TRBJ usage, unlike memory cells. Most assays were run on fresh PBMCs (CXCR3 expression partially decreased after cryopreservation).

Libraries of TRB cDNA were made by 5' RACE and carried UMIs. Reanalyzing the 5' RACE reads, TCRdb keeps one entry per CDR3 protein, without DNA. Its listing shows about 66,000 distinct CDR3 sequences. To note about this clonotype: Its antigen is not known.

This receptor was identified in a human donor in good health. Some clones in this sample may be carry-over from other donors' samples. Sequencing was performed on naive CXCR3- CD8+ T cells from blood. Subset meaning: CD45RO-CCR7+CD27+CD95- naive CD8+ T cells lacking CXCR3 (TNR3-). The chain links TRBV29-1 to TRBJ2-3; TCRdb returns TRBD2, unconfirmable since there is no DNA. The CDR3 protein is CSVDHSGGTDTQYF.